This T cell receptor beta chain is from a study of identical twins. Findings and limits, study-wide: Twin-shared out-of-frame alpha sequences showed excess low generation probability.

On this clonotype: Antigen specificity is unknown.

V lost 5 bases, J lost 3 bases, and 13 bases lay in between. The length of the CDR3 is 15 residues. Germline values: CDR1 KGHDR, CDR2 SFDVKD. A single record per CDR3 protein comes from TCRdb applying MiXCR to the 5' RACE reads. The data contain around 250,000 distinct CDR3 sequences, about 8.3% of them singletons. This sample also belongs to another study, concerning yellow fever vaccine responses in identical twins. As that report states: Convergence reportedly seemed to mark part of the twins' vaccine T cell response, with personalization marking the rest.

The chain links TRBV24-1 to TRBJ1-5; possible D gene TRBD1, 6 bases. The TCR comes from a young woman in good health. Sequencing input: CD8+ T cells sorted from blood. The CDR3 bases are TGTGCCACCAGTGGGATCCAGGGGTCCAATCAGCCCCAGCATTTT. This gives the protein CATSGIQGSNQPQHF.